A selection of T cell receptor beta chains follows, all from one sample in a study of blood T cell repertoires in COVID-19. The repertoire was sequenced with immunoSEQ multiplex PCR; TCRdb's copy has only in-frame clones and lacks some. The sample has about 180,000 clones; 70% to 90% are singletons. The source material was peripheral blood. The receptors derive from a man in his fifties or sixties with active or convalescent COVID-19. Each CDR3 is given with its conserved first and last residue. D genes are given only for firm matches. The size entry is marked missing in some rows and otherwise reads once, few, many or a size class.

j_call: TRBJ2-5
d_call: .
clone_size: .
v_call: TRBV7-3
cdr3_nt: TGTGCCAGCAGCCCTGGTTTGACTAGTGGGGGGGAGACCCAGTACTTC
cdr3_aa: CASSPGLTSGGETQYF

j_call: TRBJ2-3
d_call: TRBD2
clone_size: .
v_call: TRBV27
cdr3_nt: TGTGCCAGCAGTTTATCCCGGGGACTAGCGGGGGGGCGCGGCACAGATACGCAGTATTTT
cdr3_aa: CASSLSRGLAGGRGTDTQYF

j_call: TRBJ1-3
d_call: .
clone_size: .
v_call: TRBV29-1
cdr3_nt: TGCAGCGTTGAATCGGTCAACTCTGGAAACACCATATATTTT
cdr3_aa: CSVESVNSGNTIYF

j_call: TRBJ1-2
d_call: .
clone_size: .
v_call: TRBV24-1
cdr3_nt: TGTGCCACCAGTGAGCCCGGGGCTAACTATGGCTACACCTTC
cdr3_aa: CATSEPGANYGYTF

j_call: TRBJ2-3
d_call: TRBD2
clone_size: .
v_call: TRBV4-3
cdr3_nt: TGCGCCAGCAGCCAAGATCCCACTAGCGGAGATACGCAGTATTTT
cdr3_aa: CASSQDPTSGDTQYF

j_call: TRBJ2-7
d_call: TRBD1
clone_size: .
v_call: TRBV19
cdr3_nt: TGTGCCAGTAGTATCCCTGACAGGGTACGCGAGCAGTACTTC
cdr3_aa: CASSIPDRVREQYF

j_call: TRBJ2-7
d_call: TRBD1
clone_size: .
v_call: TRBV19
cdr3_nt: TGTGCCAGTAGTATTTGGGCCGGGACAGGGAAACGGGGCGAGCAGTACTTC
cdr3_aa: CASSIWAGTGKRGEQYF

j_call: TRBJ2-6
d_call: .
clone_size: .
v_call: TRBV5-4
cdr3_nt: TGTGCCAGCAGCTTTGGTAGCTCTGGGGCCAACGTCCTGACTTTC
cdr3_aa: CASSFGSSGANVLTF

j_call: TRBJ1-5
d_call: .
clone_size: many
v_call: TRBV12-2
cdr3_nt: TGTGCAAGTCGCCGAGATCAGCCCCAGCATTTT
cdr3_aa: CASRRDQPQHF

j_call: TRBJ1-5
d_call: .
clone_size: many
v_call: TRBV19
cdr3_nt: TGTGCCAGTACCACGGGGGGGGCGGGTCAGCCCCAGCATTTT
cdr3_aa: CASTTGGAGQPQHF

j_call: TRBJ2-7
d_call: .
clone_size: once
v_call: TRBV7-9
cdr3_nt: TGTGCCAGCAGCCGGGGGACCTACGAGCAGTACTTC
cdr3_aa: CASSRGTYEQYF

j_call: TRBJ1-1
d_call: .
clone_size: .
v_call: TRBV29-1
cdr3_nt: TGCAGCGTTGAGGAAAGGGGGGGTAACACTGAAGCTTTCTTT
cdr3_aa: CSVEERGGNTEAFF

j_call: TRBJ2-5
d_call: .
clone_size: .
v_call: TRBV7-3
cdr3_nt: TGTGCCAGCAGCTTAGGCCCTTTCCAAGAGACCCAGTACTTC
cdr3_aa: CASSLGPFQETQYF

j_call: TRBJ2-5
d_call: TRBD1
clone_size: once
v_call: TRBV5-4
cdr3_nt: TGTGCCAGCAGCTTGGACAGGGGGTACCAAGAGACCCAGTACTTC
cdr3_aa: CASSLDRGYQETQYF

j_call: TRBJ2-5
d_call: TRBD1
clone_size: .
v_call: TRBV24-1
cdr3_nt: TGTGCCACCAGTGATTTGACAGGGGGCGGTGAGACCCAGTACTTC
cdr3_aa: CATSDLTGGGETQYF

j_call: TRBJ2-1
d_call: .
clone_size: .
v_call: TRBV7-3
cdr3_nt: TGTGCCAGCAGCCGCCACGAGGGTGCTGAGCAGTTCTTC
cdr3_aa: CASSRHEGAEQFF

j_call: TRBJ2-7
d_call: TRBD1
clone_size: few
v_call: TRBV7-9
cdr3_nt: TGTGCCAGCACTAAACAGGGGGGCGACTACGAGCAGTACTTC
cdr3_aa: CASTKQGGDYEQYF

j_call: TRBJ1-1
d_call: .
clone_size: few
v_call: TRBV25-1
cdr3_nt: TGTGCCAGCGCATATACAGGGTCTCTAACAACTGAAGCTTTCTTT
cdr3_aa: CASAYTGSLTTEAFF

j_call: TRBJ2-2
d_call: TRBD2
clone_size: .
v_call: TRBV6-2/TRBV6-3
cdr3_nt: TGTGCCAGCAGTTCTAGCGGGGGGACCGCGAACACCGGGGAGCTGTTTTTT
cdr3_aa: CASSSSGGTANTGELFF

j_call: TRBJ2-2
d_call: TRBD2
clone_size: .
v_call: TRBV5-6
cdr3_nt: TGTGCCAGCAGCCCGACGACTAGCGGGAGCGTCGGGGAGCTGTTTTTT
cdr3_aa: CASSPTTSGSVGELFF

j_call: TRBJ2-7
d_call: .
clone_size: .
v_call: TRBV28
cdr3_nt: TGTGCCAGCAGTATGGCGGGGAAAACCTACGAGCAGTACTTC
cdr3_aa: CASSMAGKTYEQYF

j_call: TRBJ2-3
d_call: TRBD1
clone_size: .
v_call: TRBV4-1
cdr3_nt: TGCGCCAGCAGCCAAGTTCTATTACAGGGGGCAGATACGCAGTATTTT
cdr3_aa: CASSQVLLQGADTQYF

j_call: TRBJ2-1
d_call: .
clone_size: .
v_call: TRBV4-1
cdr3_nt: TGCGCCAGCAGCCACCCCCAAACGGGTAGCTCCTACAATGAGCAGTTCTTC
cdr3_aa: CASSHPQTGSSYNEQFF

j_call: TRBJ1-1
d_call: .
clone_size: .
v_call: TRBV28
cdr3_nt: TGTGCCAGCAGTTCGGGACAATCGAACACTGAAGCTTTCTTT
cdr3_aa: CASSSGQSNTEAFF

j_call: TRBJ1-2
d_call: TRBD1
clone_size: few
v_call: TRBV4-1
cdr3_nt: TGCGCCAGCAGGCCCGGACAGGGGGTAGACTATGGCTACACCTTC
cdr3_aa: CASRPGQGVDYGYTF

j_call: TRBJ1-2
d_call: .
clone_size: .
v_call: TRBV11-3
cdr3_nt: TGTGCCAGCAGCCAGGGTAGGCTATTCTATGGCTACACCTTC
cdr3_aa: CASSQGRLFYGYTF

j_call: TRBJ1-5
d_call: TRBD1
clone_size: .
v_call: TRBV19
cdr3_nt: TGTGCCAGTACCCCTCGTGGGACAGGAGCTAGCAATCAGCCCCAGCATTTT
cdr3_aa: CASTPRGTGASNQPQHF

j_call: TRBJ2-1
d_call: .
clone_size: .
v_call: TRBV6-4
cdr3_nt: TGTGCCAGATTCAGGGGAGCCTACAATGAGCAGTTCTTC
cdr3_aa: CARFRGAYNEQFF

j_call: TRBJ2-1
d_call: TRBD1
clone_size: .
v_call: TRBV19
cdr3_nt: TGTGCCAGTAGTAAGGGTTGGGACAGGGACTACAATGAGCAGTTCTTC
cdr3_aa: CASSKGWDRDYNEQFF

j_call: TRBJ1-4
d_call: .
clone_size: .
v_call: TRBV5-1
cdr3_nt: TGCGCCAGCAGCTTGATAGCGGGCCCTAATGAAAAACTGTTTTTT
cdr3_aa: CASSLIAGPNEKLFF

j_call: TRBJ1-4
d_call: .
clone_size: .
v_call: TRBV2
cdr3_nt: TGTGCCAGCAGTGACGACAGAGATGAAAAACTGTTTTTT
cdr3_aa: CASSDDRDEKLFF

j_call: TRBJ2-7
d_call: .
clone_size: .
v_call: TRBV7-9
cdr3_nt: TGTGCCGCCGGTGGCTCCTACGAGCAGTACTTC
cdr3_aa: CAAGGSYEQYF

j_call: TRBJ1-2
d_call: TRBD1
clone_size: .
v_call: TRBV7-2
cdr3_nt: TGTGCCAGCAGCTTAGATGGGACAGGGCACGACTACACCTTC
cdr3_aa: CASSLDGTGHDYTF

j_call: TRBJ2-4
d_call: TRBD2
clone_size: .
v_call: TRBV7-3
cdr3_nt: TGTGCCAGCAGCATTAGCGGGAGTGACATTCAGTACTTC
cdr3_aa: CASSISGSDIQYF

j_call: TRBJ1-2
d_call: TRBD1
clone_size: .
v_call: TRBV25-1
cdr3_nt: TGTGCCAGCAGTGGATCGGACAGGGGGCTCCGAGGAGGCTACACCTTC
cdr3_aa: CASSGSDRGLRGGYTF

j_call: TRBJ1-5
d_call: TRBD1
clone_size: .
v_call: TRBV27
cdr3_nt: TGTGCCAGGGGGGGACAGCCTTATCAGCCCCAGCATTTT
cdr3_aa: CARGGQPYQPQHF

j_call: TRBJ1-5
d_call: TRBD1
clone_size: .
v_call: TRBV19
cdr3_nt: TGTGCCAGGGGGGACAGGGGAGAAGGCAATCAGCCCCAGCATTTT
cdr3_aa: CARGDRGEGNQPQHF

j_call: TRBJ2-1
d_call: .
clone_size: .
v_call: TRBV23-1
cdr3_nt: TGCGCCAGCAGTCAACCGTGCGGACAAACCTACAATGAGCAGTTCTTC
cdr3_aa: CASSQPCGQTYNEQFF

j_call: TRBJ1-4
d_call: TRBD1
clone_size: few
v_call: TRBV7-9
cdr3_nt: TGTGCCAGCAGCTTAGGCACAGGGGACGAAAAACTGTTTTTT
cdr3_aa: CASSLGTGDEKLFF

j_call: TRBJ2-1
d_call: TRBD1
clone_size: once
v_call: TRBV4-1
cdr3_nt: TGCGCCAGCAGCCAAGGGGAGGACAGGGTCGATGAGCAGTTCTTC
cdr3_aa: CASSQGEDRVDEQFF

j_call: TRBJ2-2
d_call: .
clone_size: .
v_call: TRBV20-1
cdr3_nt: TGCAGTGCTAGTACGGGGTCCCGAGCGAACACCGGGGAGCTGTTTTTT
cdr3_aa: CSASTGSRANTGELFF

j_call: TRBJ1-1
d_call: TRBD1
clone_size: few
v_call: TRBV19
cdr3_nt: TGTGCCAGTAGTATAGATCAGGGGGGTGGCACTGAAGCTTTCTTT
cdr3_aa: CASSIDQGGGTEAFF

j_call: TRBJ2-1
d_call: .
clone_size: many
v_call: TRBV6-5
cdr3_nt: TGTGCCAGCAGAGACTACCCTCGGAATGAGCAGTTCTTC
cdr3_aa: CASRDYPRNEQFF

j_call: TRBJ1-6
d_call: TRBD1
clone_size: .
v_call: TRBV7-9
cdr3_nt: TGTGCCAGCAGCTCGGACAGGGTGCATTCACCCCTCCACTTT
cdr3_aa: CASSSDRVHSPLHF

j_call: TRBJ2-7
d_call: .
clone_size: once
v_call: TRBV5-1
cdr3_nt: TGCGCCAGCAGCCAGAAGACAGGCAACGAGCAGTACTTC
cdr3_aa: CASSQKTGNEQYF

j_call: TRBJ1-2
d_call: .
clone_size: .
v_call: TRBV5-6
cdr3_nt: TGTGCCAGCAGCTTGATCCAGGCCAGCTATGGCTACACCTTC
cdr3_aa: CASSLIQASYGYTF

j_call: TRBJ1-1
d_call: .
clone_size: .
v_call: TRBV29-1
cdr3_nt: TGCAGCGTCCGCGAGGTAGGCGAAGCTTTCTTT
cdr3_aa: CSVREVGEAFF

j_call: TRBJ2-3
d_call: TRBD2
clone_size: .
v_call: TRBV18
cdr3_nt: TGTGCCAGCTCACCTCTAGCGGGGGGCAGCCCAGATACGCAGTATTTT
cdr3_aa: CASSPLAGGSPDTQYF

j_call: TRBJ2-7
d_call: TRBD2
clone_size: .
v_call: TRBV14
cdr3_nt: TGTGCCAGCAGCTTAGGACTAGCGGGAGCCGAGCAGTACTTC
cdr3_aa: CASSLGLAGAEQYF

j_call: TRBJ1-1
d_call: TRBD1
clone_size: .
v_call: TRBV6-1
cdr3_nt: TGTGCCAGCAGTGAAGCCCGGACAGGGGAGAGGGTAGCTTTCTTT
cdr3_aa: CASSEARTGERVAFF

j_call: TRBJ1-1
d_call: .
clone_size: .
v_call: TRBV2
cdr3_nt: TGTGCCAGCAGCTTTACCCCAGGCAACACTGAAGCTTTCTTT
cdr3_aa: CASSFTPGNTEAFF

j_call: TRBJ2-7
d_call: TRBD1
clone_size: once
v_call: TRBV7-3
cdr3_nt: TGTGCCAGCAGCTTAACCCTTGGACAGGGGACCATCTACGAGCAGTACTTC
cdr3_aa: CASSLTLGQGTIYEQYF

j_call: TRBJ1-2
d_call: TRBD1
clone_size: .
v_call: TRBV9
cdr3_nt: TGTGCCAGCAGCCCCTCCGGGACAGCAAACTATGGCTACACCTTC
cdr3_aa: CASSPSGTANYGYTF

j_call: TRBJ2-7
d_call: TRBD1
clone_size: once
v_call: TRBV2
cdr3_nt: TGTGCCAGCAGATCGACAGGGCAACCCTACGAGCAGTACTTC
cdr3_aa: CASRSTGQPYEQYF

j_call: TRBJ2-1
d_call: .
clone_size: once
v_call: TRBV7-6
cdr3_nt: TGTGCCAGCAGCTTAGTGGACAGCTCCTACAATGAGCAGTTCTTC
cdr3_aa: CASSLVDSSYNEQFF

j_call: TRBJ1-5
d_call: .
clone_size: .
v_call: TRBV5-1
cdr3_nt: TGCGCCAGCAGCTTGGCCGGGGACACTAATCAGCCCCAGCATTTT
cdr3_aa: CASSLAGDTNQPQHF

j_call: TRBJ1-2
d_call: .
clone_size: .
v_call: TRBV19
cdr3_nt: TGTGCCAGTACCACTGATTCCCGCGGTGGCTACACCTTC
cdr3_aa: CASTTDSRGGYTF

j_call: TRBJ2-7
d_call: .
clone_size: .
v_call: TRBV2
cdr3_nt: TGTGCCAGCAGCCAAAACCCCGGCTACGAGCAGTACTTC
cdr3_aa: CASSQNPGYEQYF

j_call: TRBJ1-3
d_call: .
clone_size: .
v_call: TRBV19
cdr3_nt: TGTGCCAGTACCGCTGCGGTTCGCTCTGGAAACACCATATATTTT
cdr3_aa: CASTAAVRSGNTIYF

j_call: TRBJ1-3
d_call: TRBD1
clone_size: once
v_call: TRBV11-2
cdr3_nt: TGTGCCAGCAGCTCCGGGACAGGAGCTTGGGGCTCTGGAAACACCATATATTTT
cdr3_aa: CASSSGTGAWGSGNTIYF